This T cell receptor (beta chain) was captured by sequencing in a study of T cells in Graves' hyperthyroidism and ophthalmopathy. Broader study findings: Most thyroid clonotypes expanded above 0.001 were also detected in blood. In simple terms, a model built on 13 V-J features told ophthalmopathy apart from stable hyperthyroidism. In validation, the model predicted ophthalmopathy. These predictions came a median about 6.5 months before onset.

Regions amplified from RNA transcripts were the TCR beta CDR3 regions. The HTBI primer set drove a first-round RT-PCR of the TCR CDR3. One entry per CDR3 protein, called by TCRdb with MiXCR from the multiplex PCR reads. The sample has 450,000 to 600,000 distinct CDR3 sequences; less than 15% are singletons. This clonotype was detected ten times or more. Antigen: not known. Hyperthyroidism had been newly diagnosed in patients aged 18 to 65, and its duration was under 2 months. The CDR3 is 14 amino acids. The germline CDR1 and CDR2 sequences are DFQATT and SNEGSKA (reference sequence). V shed 4 bases and J shed 3 bases, with 15 bases lying between them.

The chain combines TRBV20-1 with TRBJ1-2; D is unclear. Sequenced material: blood. The TCR originated in a woman aged 40 to 50 with Graves' hyperthyroidism. The CDR3 region has the DNA TGCAGTGCTAAAGAGCGCAGAATGGACTATGGCTACACCTTC. As protein: CSAKERRMDYGYTF.